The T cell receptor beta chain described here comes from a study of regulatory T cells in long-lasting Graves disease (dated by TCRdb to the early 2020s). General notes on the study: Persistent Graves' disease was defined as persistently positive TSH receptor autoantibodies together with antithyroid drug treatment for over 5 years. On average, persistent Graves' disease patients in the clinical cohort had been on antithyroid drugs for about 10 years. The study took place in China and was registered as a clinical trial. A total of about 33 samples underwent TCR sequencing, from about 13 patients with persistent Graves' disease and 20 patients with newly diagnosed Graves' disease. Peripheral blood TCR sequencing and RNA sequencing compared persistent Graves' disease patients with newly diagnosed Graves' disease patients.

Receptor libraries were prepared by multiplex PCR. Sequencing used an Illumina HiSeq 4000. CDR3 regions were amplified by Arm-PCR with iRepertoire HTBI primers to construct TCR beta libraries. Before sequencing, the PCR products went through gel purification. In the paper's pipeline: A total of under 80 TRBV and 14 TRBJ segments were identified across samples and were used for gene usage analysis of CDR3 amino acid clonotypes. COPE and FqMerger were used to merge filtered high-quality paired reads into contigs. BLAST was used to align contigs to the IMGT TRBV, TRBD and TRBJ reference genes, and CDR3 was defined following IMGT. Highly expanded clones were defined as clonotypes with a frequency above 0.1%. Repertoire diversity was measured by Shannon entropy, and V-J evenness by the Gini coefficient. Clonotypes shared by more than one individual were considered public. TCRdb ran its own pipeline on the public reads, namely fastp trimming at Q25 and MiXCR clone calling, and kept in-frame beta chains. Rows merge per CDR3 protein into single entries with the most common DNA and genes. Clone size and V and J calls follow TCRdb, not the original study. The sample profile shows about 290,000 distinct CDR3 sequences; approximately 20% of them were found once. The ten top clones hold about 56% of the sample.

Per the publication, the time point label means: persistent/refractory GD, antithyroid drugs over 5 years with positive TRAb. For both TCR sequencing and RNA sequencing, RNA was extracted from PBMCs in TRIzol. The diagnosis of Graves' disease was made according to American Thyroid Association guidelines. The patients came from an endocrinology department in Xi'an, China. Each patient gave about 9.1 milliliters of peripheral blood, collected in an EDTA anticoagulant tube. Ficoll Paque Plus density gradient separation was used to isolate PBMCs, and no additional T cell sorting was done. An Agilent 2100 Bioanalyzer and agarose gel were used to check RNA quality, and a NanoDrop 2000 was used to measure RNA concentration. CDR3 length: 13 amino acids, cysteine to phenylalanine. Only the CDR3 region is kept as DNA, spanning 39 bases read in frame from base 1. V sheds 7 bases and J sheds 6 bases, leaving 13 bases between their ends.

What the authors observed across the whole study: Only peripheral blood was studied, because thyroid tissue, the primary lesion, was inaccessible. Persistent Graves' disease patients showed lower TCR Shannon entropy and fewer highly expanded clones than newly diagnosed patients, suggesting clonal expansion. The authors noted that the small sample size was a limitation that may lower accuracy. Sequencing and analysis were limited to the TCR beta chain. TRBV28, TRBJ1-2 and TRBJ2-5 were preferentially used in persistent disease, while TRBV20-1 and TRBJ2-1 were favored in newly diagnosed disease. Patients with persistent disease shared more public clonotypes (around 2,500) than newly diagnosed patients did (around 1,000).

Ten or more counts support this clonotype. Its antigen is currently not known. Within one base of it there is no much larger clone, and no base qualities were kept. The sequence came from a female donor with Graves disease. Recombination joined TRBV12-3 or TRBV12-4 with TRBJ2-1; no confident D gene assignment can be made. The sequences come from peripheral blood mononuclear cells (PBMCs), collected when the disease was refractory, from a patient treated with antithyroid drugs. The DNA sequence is TGTGCCAGCAATAACCCTACGAGCAATGAGCAGTTCTTC. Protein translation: CASNNPTSNEQFF.